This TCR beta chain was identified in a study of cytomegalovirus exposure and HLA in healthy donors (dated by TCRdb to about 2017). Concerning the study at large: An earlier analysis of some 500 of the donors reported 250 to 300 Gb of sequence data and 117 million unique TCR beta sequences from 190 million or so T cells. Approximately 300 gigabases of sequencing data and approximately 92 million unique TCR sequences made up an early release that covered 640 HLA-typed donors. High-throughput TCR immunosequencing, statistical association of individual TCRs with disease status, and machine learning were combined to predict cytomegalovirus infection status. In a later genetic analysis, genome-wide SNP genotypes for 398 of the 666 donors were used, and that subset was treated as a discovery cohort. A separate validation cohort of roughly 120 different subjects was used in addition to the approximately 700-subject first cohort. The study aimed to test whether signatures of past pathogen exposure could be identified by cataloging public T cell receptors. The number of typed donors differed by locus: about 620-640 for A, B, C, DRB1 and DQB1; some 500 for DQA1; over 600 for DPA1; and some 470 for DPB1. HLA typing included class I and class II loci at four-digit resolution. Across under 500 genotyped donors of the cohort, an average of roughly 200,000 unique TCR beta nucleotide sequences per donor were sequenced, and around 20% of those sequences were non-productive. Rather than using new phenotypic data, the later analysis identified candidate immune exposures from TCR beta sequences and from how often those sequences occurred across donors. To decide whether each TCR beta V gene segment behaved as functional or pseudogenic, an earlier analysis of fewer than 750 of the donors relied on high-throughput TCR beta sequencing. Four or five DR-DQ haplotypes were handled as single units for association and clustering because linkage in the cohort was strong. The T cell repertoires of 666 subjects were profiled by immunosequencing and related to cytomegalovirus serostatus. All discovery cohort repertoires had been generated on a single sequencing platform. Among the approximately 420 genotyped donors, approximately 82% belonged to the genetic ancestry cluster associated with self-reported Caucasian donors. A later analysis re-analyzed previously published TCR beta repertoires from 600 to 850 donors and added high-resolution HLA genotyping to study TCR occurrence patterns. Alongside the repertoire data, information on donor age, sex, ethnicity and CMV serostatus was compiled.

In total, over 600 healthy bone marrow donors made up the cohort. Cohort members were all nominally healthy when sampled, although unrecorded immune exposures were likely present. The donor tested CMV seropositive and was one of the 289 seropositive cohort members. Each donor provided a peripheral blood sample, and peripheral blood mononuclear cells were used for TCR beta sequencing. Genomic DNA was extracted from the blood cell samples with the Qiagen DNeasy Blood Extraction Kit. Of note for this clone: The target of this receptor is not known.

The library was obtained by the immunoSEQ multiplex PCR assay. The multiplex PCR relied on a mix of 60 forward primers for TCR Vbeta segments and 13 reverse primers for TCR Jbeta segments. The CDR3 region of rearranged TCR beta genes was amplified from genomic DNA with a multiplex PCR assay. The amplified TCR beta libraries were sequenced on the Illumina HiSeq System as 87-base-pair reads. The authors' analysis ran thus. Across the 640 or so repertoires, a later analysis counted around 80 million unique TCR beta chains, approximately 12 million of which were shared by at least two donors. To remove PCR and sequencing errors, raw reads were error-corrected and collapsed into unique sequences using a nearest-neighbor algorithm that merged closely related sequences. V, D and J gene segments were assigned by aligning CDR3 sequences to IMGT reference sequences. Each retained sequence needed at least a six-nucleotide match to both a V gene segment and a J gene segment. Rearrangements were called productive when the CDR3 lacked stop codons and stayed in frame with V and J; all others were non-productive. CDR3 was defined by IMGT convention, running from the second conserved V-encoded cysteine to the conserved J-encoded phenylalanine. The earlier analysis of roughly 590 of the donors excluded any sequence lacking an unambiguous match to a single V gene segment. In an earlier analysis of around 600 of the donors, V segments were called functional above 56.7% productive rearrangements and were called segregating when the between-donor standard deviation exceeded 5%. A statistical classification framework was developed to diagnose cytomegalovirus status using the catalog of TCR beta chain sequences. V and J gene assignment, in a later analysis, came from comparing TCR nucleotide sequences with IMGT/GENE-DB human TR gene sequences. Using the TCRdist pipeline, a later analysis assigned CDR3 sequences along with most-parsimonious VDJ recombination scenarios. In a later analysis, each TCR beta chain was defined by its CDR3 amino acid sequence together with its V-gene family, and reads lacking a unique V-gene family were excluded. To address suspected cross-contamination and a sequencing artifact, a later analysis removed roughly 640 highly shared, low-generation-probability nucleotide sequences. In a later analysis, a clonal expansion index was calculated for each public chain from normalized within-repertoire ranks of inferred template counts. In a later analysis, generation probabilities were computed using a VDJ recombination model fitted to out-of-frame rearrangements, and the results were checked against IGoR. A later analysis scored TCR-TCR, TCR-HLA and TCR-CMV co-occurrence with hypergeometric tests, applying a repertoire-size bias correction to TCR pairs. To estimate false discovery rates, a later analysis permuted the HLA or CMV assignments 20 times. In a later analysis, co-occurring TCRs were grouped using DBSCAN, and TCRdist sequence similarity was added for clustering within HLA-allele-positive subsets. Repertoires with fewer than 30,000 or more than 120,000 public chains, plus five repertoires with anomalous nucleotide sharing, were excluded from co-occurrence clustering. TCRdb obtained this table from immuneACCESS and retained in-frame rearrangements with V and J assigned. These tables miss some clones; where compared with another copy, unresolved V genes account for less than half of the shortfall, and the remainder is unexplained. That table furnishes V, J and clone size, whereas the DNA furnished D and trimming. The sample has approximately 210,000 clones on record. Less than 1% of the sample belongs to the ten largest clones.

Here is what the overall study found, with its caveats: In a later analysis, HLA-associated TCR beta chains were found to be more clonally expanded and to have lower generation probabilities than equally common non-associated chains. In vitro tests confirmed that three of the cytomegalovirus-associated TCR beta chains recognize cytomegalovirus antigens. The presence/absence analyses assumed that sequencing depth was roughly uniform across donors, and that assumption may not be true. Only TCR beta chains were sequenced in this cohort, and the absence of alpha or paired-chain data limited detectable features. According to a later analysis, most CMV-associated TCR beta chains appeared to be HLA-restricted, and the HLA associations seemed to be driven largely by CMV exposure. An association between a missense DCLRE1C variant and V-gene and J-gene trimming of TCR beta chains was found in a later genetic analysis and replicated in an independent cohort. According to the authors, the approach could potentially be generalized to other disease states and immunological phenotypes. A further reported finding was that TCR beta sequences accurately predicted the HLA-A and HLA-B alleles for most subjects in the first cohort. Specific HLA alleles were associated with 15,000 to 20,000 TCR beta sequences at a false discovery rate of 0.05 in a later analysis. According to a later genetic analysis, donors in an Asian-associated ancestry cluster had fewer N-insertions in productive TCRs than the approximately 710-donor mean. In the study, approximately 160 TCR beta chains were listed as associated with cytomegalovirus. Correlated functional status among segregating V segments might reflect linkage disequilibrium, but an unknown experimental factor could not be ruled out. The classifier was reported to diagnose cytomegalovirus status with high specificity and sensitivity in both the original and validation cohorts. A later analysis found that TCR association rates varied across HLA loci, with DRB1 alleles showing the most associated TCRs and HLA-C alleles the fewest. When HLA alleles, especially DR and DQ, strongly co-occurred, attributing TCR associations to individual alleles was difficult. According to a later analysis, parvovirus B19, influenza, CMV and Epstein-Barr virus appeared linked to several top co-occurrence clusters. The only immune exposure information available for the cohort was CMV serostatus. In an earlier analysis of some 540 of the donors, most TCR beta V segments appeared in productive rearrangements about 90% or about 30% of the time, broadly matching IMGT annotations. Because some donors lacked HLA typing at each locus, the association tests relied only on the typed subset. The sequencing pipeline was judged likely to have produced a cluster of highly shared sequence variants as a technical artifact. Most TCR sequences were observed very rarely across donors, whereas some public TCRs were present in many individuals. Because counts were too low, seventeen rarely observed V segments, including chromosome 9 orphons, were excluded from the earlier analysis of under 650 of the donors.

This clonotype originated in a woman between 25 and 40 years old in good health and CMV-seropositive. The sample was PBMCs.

The DNA sequence reads TGTGCCAGCAGCCGTAGATCCGGGACAGGGAGGGCAACTAATGAAAAACTGTTTTTT. It translates as CASSRRSGTGRATNEKLFF. The chain is assembled from TRBV7-9 and TRBJ1-4; 9 nucleotides in the junction match TRBD1. Taken from cysteine to phenylalanine, the CDR3 has 19 residues. The sequence is cut down to CDR3 DNA, 57 bases in frame from base 1. Clipping removes 5 bases from V and 0 bases from J, with 13 as the unmatched junction base count. Reading the germline V gene (reference sequence) gives CDR1 SEHNR and CDR2 FQNEAQ.